This T cell receptor (beta chain) was captured in a study of spatial heterogeneity in lung cancer (dated by TCRdb to the late 2010s). A note on the overall study: Beta-chain transcripts were consistently detected in greater numbers than alpha-chain transcripts, which likely reflects a higher abundance of beta-chain transcripts. In the raw uncorrected reads, each unique combination of TCR and UMI appeared more than ten times on average. TCR transcript counts in tumor regions correlated strongly with a T cell transcriptional module score from matched bulk RNA-seq. Both alpha and beta chains were TCR-sequenced in samples taken at surgery, namely 220 tumor regions, 62 to 65 matched nontumor lung samples and about 52 PBMC samples. Nonsynonymous mutation counts, determined by whole-exome sequencing of tumor tissue, were related to TCR repertoire features. The study quantitatively compared TCR alpha and beta repertoires across multiple tumor regions, matched nontumor lung and blood in non-small cell lung cancer.

Beyond this particular receptor, the publication reports: The number of expanded intratumoral alpha and beta TCRs correlated with the tumor nonsynonymous mutation count. Confirming at a functional level the hypothesis that regional TCRs recognize regional mutations was considered to require additional single-cell paired TCR alpha and beta sequencing. Counts of ubiquitous and regional expanded TCRs correlated with counts of ubiquitous and regional nonsynonymous mutations, respectively. Estimated TCR-seq coverage of tumor T cells was only roughly 7.3% for alpha chains and 13% for beta chains.

Read against the paper, the sample's time point label means: sample taken at primary tumor resection. The donors were 60 to 80 patients from the lung TRACERx cohort who had early-stage, untreated non-small cell lung cancer. Whole RNA extracted from tumor and nontumor lung tissue, or from cryopreserved PBMC samples, was used for TCR sequencing without cell sorting. A patient was chosen for TCR sequencing only when enough RNA was available from at least two tumor regions. Tumor and adjacent nontumor lung specimens were reviewed by a lung pathologist before selection. For CDR1 and CDR2, the germline V gene lists SGHDN and FVKESK. Trimming costs V 3 bases and J 4 bases, and their ends lie 9 bases apart. The CDR3 goes from the cysteine to the phenylalanine over 13 residues. The only DNA kept is the CDR3, 39 bases in frame from the first base. This clonotype showed up many times. Its antigen remains undetermined. No base-level quality is on record; no much larger clone is a single base apart.

The library was built by means of 5' RACE. The reads were generated on a NextSeq 500. To allow correction of PCR and sequencing errors, the TCR library protocol tagged every TCR cDNA molecule with a unique molecular identifier. Processing in the source paper ran as follows. Decombinator tools were used for TCR identification, UMI-based error correction and CDR3 extraction. Expanded TCRs were defined as those above a frequency of 2 per 1,000, corresponding to the top 1% of the tumor frequency distribution. Expanded tumor TCRs were classed as regional if statistically deemed absent (corrected P<0.05) from at least one tumor region, otherwise ubiquitous. Renyi diversity was computed with the R vegan package after each repertoire had been subsampled 100 times to 5,000 TCRs. CDR3 similarity networks were constructed using string-kernel similarity of amino acid triplets, with links drawn between CDR3s whose pairwise similarity was above 0.82. TCRdb redid the processing of the public reads, applying fastp at Q25 and MiXCR, and retained in-frame beta chains. Every entry covers one CDR3 protein and lists the most common genes and DNA from its rows. The V and J calls were not made by the authors but by TCRdb's processing. Present in this sample are 2,200 or so distinct CDR3 sequences, 10% to 11% of which were seen just once. The ten largest clones take up around 12% of the sample.

The sequencing here drew on lung tumor tissue, taken at surgery. The sequence links TRBV14 to TRBJ1-2, with a tentative D gene TRBD1 over 5 matching bases. This clonotype was sampled from a female donor with early-stage non-small cell lung cancer. The CDR3 in this case is CASSHGDSYGYTF. The DNA reads as follows: TGTGCCAGCAGCCACGGAGACAGCTATGGCTACACCTTC.